This entry describes one TCR beta chain. What it binds is not known. This sample is drawn from a study of Graves' ophthalmopathy and Graves' hyperthyroidism. Study at large: Investigators collected peripheral blood at initial diagnosis, before any treatment was given.

Points from the study as a whole: The model's ophthalmopathy progression predictions had 55% to 71% sensitivity and 72.22% specificity. Detection in blood was also observed for most expanded thyroid clonotypes above 0.001 frequency.

Amplifying from RNA transcripts, the study obtained TCR beta CDR3 regions. The library came from an HTBI-primed first-round RT-PCR and a second-round multiplex PCR. TCRdb re-called the multiplex PCR reads through MiXCR, storing one row per CDR3 protein. The sample shows under 350,000 distinct CDR3 sequences, roughly a sixth of them seen only once. The clonotype originates from an adult man with Graves' ophthalmopathy. Sequenced sample: peripheral blood.

The chain's CDR3 is CASSEAGWGASSPLHF. CDR3 sequence (DNA): TGTGCCAGCAGTGAAGCGGGGTGGGGGGCGAGTTCACCCCTCCACTTT. The gene calls are TRBV6-1 and TRBJ1-6; D perhaps matches TRBD1 (6 bases). Trimming took off 0 bases at V and 9 bases at J, with 15 bases between the two ends. Per the germline V gene, CDR1 is MNHNS and CDR2 is SASEGT. This CDR3 has 16 amino acids.